A single sample is the source of the 4 T cell receptor beta chains below, sequenced in a study of T cells in Graves' hyperthyroidism and ophthalmopathy. TCR beta CDR3 sequences were amplified from RNA transcripts. HTBI primers were the set used in a first-round RT-PCR of the TCR CDR3. Each CDR3 protein gets one entry after TCRdb re-called the multiplex PCR reads with MiXCR. This table holds over 500,000 distinct CDR3 sequences, 40% to 55% found once. Sequenced: peripheral blood or thyroid tissue (not recorded which). The receptors were sampled from an adult woman with Graves' disease, either hyperthyroidism or ophthalmopathy (not recorded which).

The sample holds many counts of this clonotype. The CDR3 here is CASRPGQLDYGYTF. CDR3 nucleotide sequence: TGTGCCAGCAGGCCGGGACAGCTTGACTATGGCTACACCTTC. This chain connects TRBV12-3 or TRBV12-4 to TRBJ1-2; 7 bases line up with TRBD1. CDR3 length equals 14 residues. J lost 3 bases, V lost 6 bases, and 7 bases had no gene match.

The chain has TRBV24-1 and TRBJ2-5; 7 positions agree with TRBD2. The germline V gene encodes CDR1 KGHDR and CDR2 SFDVKD. The CDR3 has 14 amino acids. The J segment lost 7 bases and the V segment lost 4 bases, leaving 8 bases of the junction unmatched. CDR3 sequence (DNA): TGTGCCACCAGTGACCGTGGACTAGTCGGGACCCAGTACTTC. This translates into CATSDRGLVGTQYF.

This clonotype was seen ten or more times. The chain combines TRBV2 with TRBJ1-1, with 12 nucleotides matching TRBD1. This CDR3 has 16 residues. Germline V gene data show CDR1 as SNHLY and CDR2 as FYNNEI. After removal of 5 bases from V and 6 bases from J, the junction contained 10 bases not matched to a gene. CDR3 in amino acids: CASSLPGQGARAEAFF. The CDR3 DNA reads TGTGCCAGCAGTCTTCCGGGACAGGGGGCGCGCGCTGAAGCTTTCTTT.

This clonotype has just a few counts. The V call is TRBV11-1, the J call TRBJ1-1; D unclear. Per germline, CDR1 SGHAT and CDR2 FQDESV (reference sequence). Trimming took off 5 bases at V and 7 bases at J, with 5 bases between the two ends. CDR3 length: 10 amino acids. This CDR3 is CASSTYEAFF. The CDR3 region has the DNA TGTGCCAGCAGCACCTATGAAGCTTTCTTT. The whole variable domain, remainder taken from reference TRBV11-1 and TRBJ1-1, is EAEVAQSPRYKITEKSQAVAFWCDPISGHATLYWYRQILGQGPELLVQFQDESVVDDSQLPKDRFSAERLKGVDSTLKIQPAELGDSAMYLCASSTYEAFFGQGTRLTVV.